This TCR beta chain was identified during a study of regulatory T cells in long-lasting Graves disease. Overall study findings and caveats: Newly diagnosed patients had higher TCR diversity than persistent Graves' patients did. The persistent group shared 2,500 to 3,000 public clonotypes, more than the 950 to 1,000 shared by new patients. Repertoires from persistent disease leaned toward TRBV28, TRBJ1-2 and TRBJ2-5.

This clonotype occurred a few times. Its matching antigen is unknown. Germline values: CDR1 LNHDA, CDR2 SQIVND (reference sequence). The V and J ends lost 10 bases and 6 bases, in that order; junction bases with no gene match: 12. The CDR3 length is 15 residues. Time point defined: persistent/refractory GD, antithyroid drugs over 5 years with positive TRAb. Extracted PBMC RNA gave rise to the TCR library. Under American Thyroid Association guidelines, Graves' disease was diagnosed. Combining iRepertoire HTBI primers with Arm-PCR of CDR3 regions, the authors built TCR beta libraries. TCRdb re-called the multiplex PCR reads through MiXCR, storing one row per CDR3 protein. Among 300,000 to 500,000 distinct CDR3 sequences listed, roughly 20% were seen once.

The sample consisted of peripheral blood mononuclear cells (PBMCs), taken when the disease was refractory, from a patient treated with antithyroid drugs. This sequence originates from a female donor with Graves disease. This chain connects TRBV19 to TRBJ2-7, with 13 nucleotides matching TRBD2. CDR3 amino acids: CATTPGLAGLSEQYF. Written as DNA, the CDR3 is TGTGCCACCACTCCGGGACTAGCGGGACTGAGCGAGCAGTACTTC.